A single sample gave rise to the 29 T cell receptor beta chains below, sequenced in a study of T-cell memory formation after mild COVID-19. TCRdb re-derived calls from the 5' RACE reads in MiXCR, one entry per CDR3 protein. The sample lists approximately 100,000 distinct CDR3 sequences; approximately 12% were seen once. The specimen sequenced was PBMCs or a T cell subset sorted from them (not recorded which). These receptors were collected from a man aged 18 to 35 who had mild COVID-19 (a few samples of this study predate the infection). Cell type and time point are not known.

A few counts support this clonotype. This sequence joins TRBV19 and TRBJ2-1; possibly TRBD1 for D (6 bases). The CDR3 is 13 residues long. V gave up 4 bases and J gave up 7 bases, with 11 bases separating them. Germline values: CDR1 LNHDA, CDR2 SQIVND (reference sequence). The CDR3 nucleotides are TGTGCCAGTAGTACATTAGACAGGAATGAGCAGTTCTTC. Protein sequence: CASSTLDRNEQFF.

This clonotype appeared a few times. The chain joins TRBV19 to TRBJ2-2; TRBD2 matches 8 bases. The CDR3 covers 15 residues. Germline trimming cut 3 bases from V and 1 base from J; bases unmatched to any gene: 1. The germline V gene has CDR1 LNHDA and CDR2 SQIVND (reference sequence). In DNA, the CDR3 is TGTGCCAGTAGTATTAGCGGGATGAACACCGGGGAGCTGTTTTTT. This translates into CASSISGMNTGELFF.

The chain couples TRBV6-2 or TRBV6-3 to TRBJ2-2; 16 bases line up with TRBD2. With 7 bases clipped from V and 3 bases from J, the junction kept 5 bases outside the gene matches. Germline V gene sequence: CDR1 MNHEY, CDR2 SVGEGT. The CDR3 totals 17 residues. CDR3: CASTGLAGGRDTGELFF. The CDR3 DNA reads as TGTGCCAGCACGGGACTAGCGGGGGGGCGAGACACCGGGGAGCTGTTTTTT.

The V gene is TRBV5-1, the J gene TRBJ2-3; 12 bases match TRBD1. The germline V gene encodes CDR1 SGHRS and CDR2 YFSETQ. This CDR3 is 16 amino acids long. J was trimmed by 6 bases and V by 4 bases; bases with no gene match: 9. CDR3 coding DNA: TGCGCCAGCAGCCACCCGGGACAGGGGGCACGGGATACGCAGTATTTT. Protein: CASSHPGQGARDTQYF.

This clonotype was recorded at least ten times. This rearrangement joins TRBV4-2 to TRBJ2-6; D may be TRBD1 or TRBD2 (5 bases each). Germline V CDR1 and CDR2: LGHNA, YNFKEQ. This CDR3 spans 15 amino acids. V was pared by 5 bases and J by 12 bases, with 20 bases between. CDR3 nucleotides: TGTGCCAGCAGCAACTACAGCCCGGGACCCACCGTCCTGACTTTC. Its protein product is CASSNYSPGPTVLTF.

J is TRBJ2-1 and V is TRBV4-3, with a weak D call TRBD2 (5 bases). V shed 0 bases and J shed 7 bases, with 19 bases lying between them. In germline, CDR1 is LGHNA, CDR2 YSLEER. CDR3 length: 17 residues. The chain's CDR3 is CASSQDSVSRGGNEQFF. DNA of the CDR3: TGCGCCAGCAGCCAAGATTCGGTTAGCCGGGGTGGGAATGAGCAGTTCTTC.

This clonotype was found a few times. The rearrangement uses TRBV4-3 and TRBJ1-5; D not certain. This CDR3 has 15 amino acids. V was trimmed by 0 bases and J by 0 bases, leaving 6 bases between them. Germline lookup yields CDR1 LGHNA and CDR2 YSLEER. CDR3 loop: CASSQDQHSNQPQHF. CDR3 bases: TGCGCCAGCAGCCAAGATCAACATAGCAATCAGCCCCAGCATTTT.

V gene TRBV12-3 or TRBV12-4 combines with J gene TRBJ1-3, with 11 bases identical to TRBD1. The J segment lost 3 bases and the V segment lost 6 bases, leaving 7 bases of the junction unmatched. CDR3 length: 16 amino acids. The DNA of the CDR3 is TGTGCCAGCAGACAAAGGGACAGGGGGATTGGAAACACCATATATTTT. Protein product: CASRQRDRGIGNTIYF.

This clonotype was found a few times. This sequence joins TRBV7-9 and TRBJ1-2; possibly TRBD1 for D (6 bases). The CDR3 totals 12 residues. The germline V and J ends were trimmed by 8 bases and 5 bases, with 12 bases remaining between them. Germline V CDR1 and CDR2: SEHNR, FQNEAQ (reference sequence). CDR3 loop: CASVNRAYGYTF. The CDR3 DNA reads as TGTGCCAGCGTAAACAGGGCATATGGCTACACCTTC.

V gene TRBV6-2 or TRBV6-3 combines with J gene TRBJ2-6, with no clear D. The CDR3 length is 14 residues. Germline CDR1 reads MNHEY; CDR2 reads SVGEGT. Between the trimmed V and J ends, which lost 2 bases and 2 bases, there was a span of 4 bases. CDR3 loop: CASSYTPGANVLTF. The CDR3 coding sequence is TGTGCCAGCAGTTACACGCCTGGGGCCAACGTCCTGACTTTC.

The table lists this clonotype with a few counts. The chain is built from TRBV11-2 and TRBJ2-7; possibly TRBD2 for D (6 bases). The length of the CDR3 is 13 residues. The V and J ends lost 5 bases and 3 bases respectively, with 11 bases between them. Germline V CDR1 and CDR2: SGHAT, FQNNGV. The CDR3 reads CASSPAGRYEQYF. The CDR3, as DNA: TGTGCCAGCAGCCCCGCGGGGCGCTACGAGCAGTACTTC.

V and J are TRBV11-3 and TRBJ2-7, with 7 nucleotides matching TRBD1. The DNA end is more similar to TRBJ2-1, so the J call may be wrong. The CDR3 length is 18 residues. In germline, CDR1 is SGHNT, CDR2 YENEEA. The CDR3 sequence is CASSGQREGALWGNEQFF. DNA of the CDR3: TGTGCCAGCAGCGGCCAAAGAGAGGGGGCCCTCTGGGGAAATGAGCAGTTCTTC.

CDR3: CASSLEPPRDREVDYGYTF. Written as DNA, the CDR3 is TGTGCCAGCAGCTTAGAACCCCCCCGGGACAGGGAGGTAGACTATGGCTACACCTTC. The chain is built from TRBV11-2 and TRBJ1-2, with 9 bases matching TRBD1. V dropped 0 bases and J dropped 3; count of bases not matched to a gene: 14. Germline V gene lookup returns CDR1 SGHAT and CDR2 FQNNGV. This CDR3 has 19 amino acids. Together with reference TRBV11-2 and TRBJ1-2, the CDR3 gives the full variable domain: EAGVAQSPRYKIIEKRQSVAFWCNPISGHATLYWYQQILGQGPKLLIQFQNNGVVDDSQLPKDRFSAERLKGVDSTLKIQPAKLEDSAVYLCASSLEPPRDREVDYGYTFGSGTRLTVV.

This chain connects TRBV18 to TRBJ1-2; tentatively, D is TRBD1 (5 bases). Deletions cut 0 bases from V and 0 bases from J, with 11 bases between. The length of the CDR3 is 16 residues. Germline V lookup: CDR1 KGHSH, CDR2 LQKENI. This CDR3 reads CASSPPVTGANYGYTF. DNA for the CDR3: TGTGCCAGCTCACCACCGGTTACAGGCGCTAACTATGGCTACACCTTC.

This clonotype showed up many times. This chain joins TRBV5-1 and TRBJ2-3; 8 bases agree with TRBD2. Germline trimming cut 0 bases from V and 2 bases from J; bases unmatched to any gene: 11. This CDR3 has 18 residues. Looked up from germline, CDR1 is SGHRS and CDR2 is YFSETQ. DNA of the CDR3: TGCGCCAGCAGCTTGGTCGGGGTCTTCGGGGGGGACACAGATACGCAGTATTTT. Translating it yields CASSLVGVFGGDTDTQYF.

This clonotype appeared a few times. The rearrangement joins TRBV5-6 to TRBJ2-1; D uncertain. CDR1 is SGHDT and CDR2 is YYEEEE in the germline V gene. Trimming pared 5 bases from V and 4 bases from J, leaving 13 bases between. The CDR3 sequence is 14 residues long. The CDR3 region is CASRKSPGYNEQFF. The CDR3, as DNA: TGTGCCAGCAGAAAGAGTCCCGGTTACAATGAGCAGTTCTTC.

This chain uses TRBV27 with TRBJ1-2; a weak D match, TRBD1 (5 bases). V was pared by 8 bases and J by 4 bases, with 14 bases between. The germline CDR1 and CDR2 sequences are MNHEY and SMNVEV (reference sequence). This CDR3 has 13 amino acids. CDR3 DNA: TGTGCCAGCTCCCTTGGGGGTCTCTATGGCTACACCTTC. Translated: CASSLGGLYGYTF.

The table lists this clonotype with a few counts. The chain employs TRBV7-3 and TRBJ2-3; 12 bases agree with TRBD2. There are 18 residues in the CDR3. Trimming cost V 5 bases and J 1 base; bases outside gene matches: 10. Germline V gene data show CDR1 as SGHTA and CDR2 as FQGTGA. The CDR3 spells CASSPGLAGGLGTDTQYF. CDR3 nucleotides: TGTGCCAGCAGCCCGGGCCTAGCGGGGGGGCTTGGCACAGATACGCAGTATTTT.

In this sample, this clonotype turned up many times. The chain recombines TRBV5-1 with TRBJ2-2, with D hard to call. Germline-derived CDR1 and CDR2 are SGHRS and YFSETQ. This CDR3 spans 14 amino acids. Trimming cost V 0 bases and J 7 bases, with 10 bases left between them. The CDR3 loop reads CASSLEDLGGELFF. The CDR3 DNA reads as TGCGCCAGCAGCTTGGAGGACCTCGGCGGGGAGCTGTTTTTT.

The rearrangement joins TRBV6-2 or TRBV6-3 to TRBJ2-1; TRBD1 agrees at 9 bases. CDR1 is MNHEY, CDR2 SVGEGT, per germline. After removal of 5 bases from V and 8 bases from J, the junction contained 7 bases not matched to a gene. The CDR3 has 14 residues. The CDR3 spells CASSGTGSGDEQFF. The CDR3 region has the DNA TGTGCCAGCAGTGGGACAGGGAGTGGCGATGAGCAGTTCTTC.

The chain recombines TRBV7-6 with TRBJ1-1; the D gene is possibly TRBD1 (6 bases). Germline loops: CDR1 SGHVS, CDR2 FNYEAQ. The V end was cut by 5 bases, the J end by 4 bases, with 23 bases between. The CDR3 has 17 residues. This CDR3 reads CASSPRGRDNVFTEAFF. As DNA, the CDR3 is TGTGCCAGCAGCCCCCGGGGCCGGGACAATGTGTTCACTGAAGCTTTCTTT.

This clonotype was observed a handful of times. This chain uses TRBV27 with TRBJ2-1; D is perhaps TRBD2 (5 bases). Trimming took off 3 bases at V and 6 bases at J, with 18 bases between the two ends. The CDR3 loop spans 16 amino acids. The V gene's germline CDR1 is MNHEY and CDR2 SMNVEV (reference sequence). The CDR3: CASSFSSFQPANEQFF. The CDR3 nucleotides are TGTGCCAGCAGTTTCTCTAGCTTCCAACCCGCCAATGAGCAGTTCTTC.

A few counts support this clonotype. In DNA, the CDR3 is TGTGCCAGCAGCTTAAGGGCTAGCGGCCAAGAGACCCAGTACTTC. This translates into CASSLRASGQETQYF. The chain uses TRBV7-3 and TRBJ2-5, with 7 bases matching TRBD2. CDR3 length: 15 amino acids. The germline V gene encodes CDR1 SGHTA and CDR2 FQGTGA. J gave up 1 base and V 1 base, and 3 bases lay outside the gene matches.

At least ten counts were recorded for this clonotype. J is TRBJ1-2 and V is TRBV7-8; a weak D match, TRBD1 (5 bases). Between the trimmed V and J ends, which lost 1 base and 6 bases, there was a span of 18 bases. CDR3 length: 16 residues. Germline CDR1 is SGHVS and CDR2 is FQNEAQ. The CDR3 region has the DNA TGTGCCAGCAGCTTAGAGAAGGAGGGGCGCTTGGATGGCTACACCTTC. Its protein is CASSLEKEGRLDGYTF.

This clonotype was detected only a few times. The chain has TRBV13 and TRBJ1-1; tentative D call: TRBD1 (5 bases). This CDR3 contains 15 residues. Germline CDR1 reads PRHDT; CDR2 reads FYEKMQ (reference sequence). V was clipped by 4 bases and J by 3 bases, with 15 bases between them. The CDR3 loop reads CASSSVGLRDTEAFF. CDR3 nucleotide sequence: TGTGCCAGCAGCTCAGTGGGGCTTCGGGACACTGAAGCTTTCTTT.

The rearrangement links TRBV3-1 to TRBJ1-2; the D gene is possibly TRBD1 (6 bases). The CDR3 consists of 15 residues. Germline values: CDR1 LGHDT, CDR2 YNNKEL (reference sequence). Trimming cost V 7 bases and J 7 bases, with 22 bases left between them. CDR3 nucleotides: TGTGCCAGCACCCTCGACAGGACTCTCCCCCGTGGCTACACCTTC. As protein: CASTLDRTLPRGYTF.

The chain joins TRBV7-3 to TRBJ2-5, with D possibly TRBD2 on 6 matching bases. V gave up 2 bases and J gave up 0 bases, with 7 bases separating them. The length of the CDR3 is 14 residues. Germline V lookup: CDR1 SGHTA, CDR2 FQGTGA. CDR3 nucleotides: TGTGCCAGCAGCTTAGGAGGGTACCAAGAGACCCAGTACTTC. This encodes CASSLGGYQETQYF.

This clonotype was detected only a few times. The chain combines TRBV29-1 with TRBJ2-3; D is ambiguous. Trimming removed 8 bases at V and 4 bases at J, with 16 bases between. Germline assignment: CDR1 SQVTM and CDR2 ANQGSEA. The CDR3 contains 13 residues. The CDR3 loop reads CSIPNDHADTQYF. The CDR3 DNA follows: TGCAGCATACCGAATGATCACGCAGATACGCAGTATTTT.

The table lists this clonotype with a few counts. V is TRBV5-1 and J is TRBJ2-1, with TRBD1 identical over 7 bases. This CDR3 has 16 residues. CDR1 is SGHRS, CDR2 YFSETQ, per germline. The V segment lost 4 bases and the J segment 4 bases; nucleotides outside the gene matches: 11. Written as DNA, the CDR3 is TGCGCCAGCAGCGTACCCCTTGGGACAGCATACAATGAGCAGTTCTTC. Protein product: CASSVPLGTAYNEQFF. The whole variable domain, remainder taken from reference TRBV5-1 and TRBJ2-1, is KAGVTQTPRYLIKTRGQQVTLSCSPISGHRSVSWYQQTPGQGLQFLFEYFSETQRNKGNFPGRFSGRQFSNSRSEMNVSTLELGDSALYLCASSVPLGTAYNEQFFGPGTRLTVL.